This T cell receptor beta chain is from a study of patients and donors after allogeneic stem cell transplantation. TCRdb itself ran the RT-PCR reads through MiXCR, one entry per CDR3 protein. The sample has about a million distinct CDR3 sequences, over 15% seen once. This clonotype was obtained from a human donor who was either an allogeneic HSCT recipient or a stem cell or donor lymphocyte infusion donor (not recorded which). It is not recorded whose cells these are; they may come from a transplant donor. Sequenced: blood, either unsorted or a sorted T cell fraction (not recorded which).

CDR3 in DNA: TGTGCCAGCAGTTTATCGACCTGGGGGAATCAGCCCCAGCATTTT. This gives the protein CASSLSTWGNQPQHF. This chain uses TRBV27 with TRBJ1-5; possible D gene TRBD1, 5 bases. Per the germline V gene, CDR1 is MNHEY and CDR2 is SMNVEV (reference sequence). This CDR3 is 15 amino acids long. V lost 0 bases to trimming and J lost 4 bases, with 10 bases between them.